This is a list of T cell receptor beta chains from one sample in a study of blood T cell repertoires in COVID-19. Libraries were prepared by immunoSEQ multiplex PCR; TCRdb keeps only in-frame clonotypes and omits some of them. The table records 150,000 to 200,000 clones, approximately 84% of them present only once. The sequenced material came from peripheral blood. The receptors originated from a human donor with acute or convalescent COVID-19. The donor label of this sample is uncertain. The CDR3 runs from the conserved cysteine through the conserved F or W. The order of the fields is CDR3 protein, CDR3 DNA, V gene, D gene, J gene, CDR3 length, clone size. The D gene is left open where the match is weak. Rows may omit the clone size; those that give it use once, few, many or a size class.

CASTRDSPSNYGYTF | TGTGCCAGCACGAGGGACTCCCCCTCTAACTATGGCTACACCTTC | TRBV7-9 | . | TRBJ1-2 | 15 | .
CASSGTSRSGANVLTF | TGTGCCAGCAGTGGGACTTCCCGCTCTGGGGCCAACGTCCTGACTTTC | TRBV2 | . | TRBJ2-6 | 16 | .
CASSFQIPGPETQYF | TGCGCCAGCAGCTTCCAAATACCAGGTCCTGAGACCCAGTACTTC | TRBV5-1 | . | TRBJ2-5 | 15 | .
CASSRQTGSNEAFF | TGTGCCAGCAGCAGACAGACAGGATCCAATGAAGCTTTCTTT | TRBV5-4 | . | TRBJ1-1 | 14 | .
CASGPARGGGDDGTQYF | TGTGCTAGTGGCCCCGCCCGGGGCGGGGGGGATGATGGGACCCAGTACTTC | TRBV12-5 | TRBD2 | TRBJ2-5 | 17 | .
CASSPRSATNDGGWKLFF | TGTGCCAGCTCACCACGGTCAGCAACTAATGACGGGGGGTGGAAACTGTTTTTT | TRBV18 | . | TRBJ1-4 | 18 | few
CASSYGQGQVWKYF | TGTGCCAGCAGTTACGGACAGGGACAGGTGTGGAAGTACTTC | TRBV6-5 | TRBD1 | TRBJ2-7 | 14 | .
CASRPWTKRGALGESAEAFF | TGTGCCAGCAGACCCTGGACAAAGCGGGGGGCATTGGGGGAATCAGCTGAAGCTTTCTTT | TRBV2 | . | TRBJ1-1 | 20 | .
CASSLIREGPSPGGNEQFF | TGTGCCAGCAGCTTAATAAGAGAAGGTCCGAGTCCGGGGGGCAATGAGCAGTTCTTC | TRBV7-3 | TRBD2 | TRBJ2-1 | 19 | .
CASSWSGLGNEQFF | TGCGCCAGCAGCTGGTCGGGACTCGGCAATGAGCAGTTCTTC | TRBV5-1 | . | TRBJ2-1 | 14 | .
CASSLQVNTEAFF | TGTGCCAGCAGCTTGCAGGTGAACACTGAAGCTTTCTTT | TRBV11-2 | . | TRBJ1-1 | 13 | few
CASSVQGGTNEQFF | TGTGCCAGCAGTGTTCAGGGGGGAACAAATGAGCAGTTCTTC | TRBV2 | . | TRBJ2-1 | 14 | .
CASSVGVANEKLFF | TGTGCCAGCAGTGTAGGGGTCGCAAATGAAAAACTGTTTTTT | TRBV25-1 | . | TRBJ1-4 | 14 | .
CASRGTSGRQETQYF | TGTGCCAGCAGGGGGACTAGCGGGCGACAAGAGACCCAGTACTTC | TRBV3-1/TRBV3-2 | TRBD2 | TRBJ2-5 | 15 | .
CASSLELGSGVSSGANVLTF | TGTGCCAGCAGCCTGGAGCTCGGGTCCGGTGTGTCCTCTGGGGCCAACGTCCTGACTTTC | TRBV5-5 | . | TRBJ2-6 | 20 | .
CASSPSPEYGYTF | TGCGCCAGCAGCCCGTCCCCGGAGTATGGCTACACCTTC | TRBV5-1 | . | TRBJ1-2 | 13 | .
CASSPFKDSSRGFF | TGTGCCAGCAGCCCCTTTAAGGACAGTAGCCGTGGGTTCTTC | TRBV3-1/TRBV3-2 | . | TRBJ2-1 | 14 | .
CASTPDRGSGYNEQFF | TGTGCCAGCACCCCAGACAGGGGGTCTGGGTACAATGAGCAGTTCTTC | TRBV7-9 | TRBD1 | TRBJ2-1 | 16 | .
CASKNAGDTGELFF | TGTGCCAGCAAGAACGCCGGGGACACCGGGGAGCTGTTTTTT | TRBV7-9 | . | TRBJ2-2 | 14 | .
CASQDRGRDDTQYF | TGTGCCAGTCAAGACAGGGGGCGCGATGATACGCAGTATTTT | TRBV19 | TRBD1 | TRBJ2-3 | 14 | .
CASSLRGTYEQYF | TGTGCCAGCAGTTTACGAGGTACCTACGAGCAGTACTTC | TRBV12-3/TRBV12-4 | . | TRBJ2-7 | 13 | .
CASASPTGGIDGYTF | TGTGCCAGCGCCAGCCCGACAGGGGGCATCGATGGCTACACCTTC | TRBV27 | TRBD1 | TRBJ1-2 | 15 | .
CASSPQSQGALREQFF | TGTGCCAGCAGCCCACAGTCCCAGGGGGCATTGAGGGAGCAGTTCTTC | TRBV11-1 | TRBD1 | TRBJ2-1 | 16 | .
CASSQGYGGNSNQPQHF | TGTGCCAGCAGCCAAGGTTACGGGGGAAATAGCAATCAGCCCCAGCATTTT | TRBV3-1/TRBV3-2 | . | TRBJ1-5 | 17 | .
CASSSPGQGRYF | TGTGCCAGCAGTTCTCCGGGACAGGGTCGGTACTTC | TRBV27 | TRBD1 | TRBJ2-7 | 12 | .
CASSTSGIQGYGYTF | TGTGCCAGTAGTACCTCAGGGATACAGGGCTATGGCTACACCTTC | TRBV19 | . | TRBJ1-2 | 15 | .
CASSILDRDAYGYTF | TGTGCCAGTAGTATCCTCGACAGGGACGCCTATGGCTACACCTTC | TRBV19 | TRBD1 | TRBJ1-2 | 15 | .
CASSAIQGWGQPQHF | TGTGCCAGCAGCGCAATACAGGGGTGGGGGCAGCCCCAGCATTTT | TRBV9 | TRBD1 | TRBJ1-5 | 15 | .
CASSEAISPTGGTEAFF | TGTGCCAGCAGTGAAGCGATTTCCCCAACTGGTGGCACTGAAGCTTTCTTT | TRBV2 | . | TRBJ1-1 | 17 | .
CASSVLQGQGAEGYTF | TGTGCCAGCAGCGTGCTCCAAGGACAGGGGGCGGAGGGCTACACCTTC | TRBV9 | TRBD1 | TRBJ1-2 | 16 | .
CASSSTGGNTEAFF | TGTGCCAGCAGTTCTACAGGGGGCAACACTGAAGCTTTCTTT | TRBV2 | TRBD1 | TRBJ1-1 | 14 | .
CASSRKGGSEAFF | TGTGCCAGCAGCCGCAAAGGGGGATCTGAAGCTTTCTTT | TRBV7-8 | . | TRBJ1-1 | 13 | once
CASRWTGVYTQYF | TGTGCCAGCCGTTGGACAGGCGTTTATACGCAGTATTTT | TRBV6-5 | TRBD1 | TRBJ2-3 | 13 | .
CASSQRDRANQPQHF | TGCGCCAGCAGTCAGAGGGACAGGGCAAATCAGCCCCAGCATTTT | TRBV23-1 | TRBD1 | TRBJ1-5 | 15 | .
CASSEETGISGYTF | TGTGCCAGCAGTGAAGAGACAGGGATAAGTGGCTACACCTTC | TRBV6-1 | TRBD1 | TRBJ1-2 | 14 | .
CASSVSGQGVLNEQFF | TGTGCCAGCAGCGTGTCGGGACAGGGGGTTTTGAATGAGCAGTTCTTC | TRBV9 | TRBD1 | TRBJ2-1 | 16 | .
CASSYPGLAGEQYF | TGTGCCAGCAGTTACCCGGGACTAGCGGGCGAGCAGTACTTC | TRBV6-5 | TRBD2 | TRBJ2-7 | 14 | once
CASSALAGGVTDTQYF | TGTGCCAGCAGCGCGCTAGCGGGGGGGGTAACAGATACGCAGTATTTT | TRBV7-6 | TRBD2 | TRBJ2-3 | 16 | .
CASTSSGQGRQPQHF | TGTGCCAGCACTTCCTCGGGACAGGGCAGACAGCCCCAGCATTTT | TRBV6-5 | TRBD1 | TRBJ1-5 | 15 | .
CAWSAFRRDRGLSGGYEQYF | TGTGCCTGGAGTGCCTTCCGCCGGGACAGGGGGCTGTCCGGTGGGTACGAGCAGTACTTC | TRBV30 | TRBD1 | TRBJ2-7 | 20 | .
CASSGGLAVGEQFF | TGTGCCAGTAGTGGTGGACTAGCGGTGGGAGAGCAGTTCTTC | TRBV19 | TRBD2 | TRBJ2-1 | 14 | .
CASSASPDRGRTQYF | TGTGCCAGCAGCGCATCGCCGGACAGGGGAAGGACCCAGTACTTC | TRBV11-3 | TRBD1 | TRBJ2-5 | 15 | .
CATSQDRTYGYTF | TGTGCCACATCACAGGACAGAACTTATGGCTACACCTTC | TRBV19 | . | TRBJ1-2 | 13 | .
CASSQNRGAGEQYF | TGTGCCAGTTCCCAAAACAGGGGCGCCGGCGAGCAGTACTTC | TRBV19 | TRBD1 | TRBJ2-7 | 14 | many
CASSRIGGAGDNEQYF | TGTGCCAGCAGCCGAATTGGGGGCGCGGGAGACAACGAGCAGTACTTC | TRBV6-4 | . | TRBJ2-7 | 16 | once
CAIRTSGYSGTDTQYF | TGTGCCATCCGGACTAGCGGTTATAGTGGCACAGATACGCAGTATTTT | TRBV10-3 | TRBD2 | TRBJ2-3 | 16 | .